This T cell receptor beta chain was identified in a study of blood T cell repertoires in COVID-19. Germline V gene lookup returns CDR1 SQVTM and CDR2 ANQGSEA. The CDR3 has 14 residues. Trimming shortened V by 6 bases and J by 0 bases, and 11 bases separated the two germline ends. TCRdb's table, derived via immunoSEQ multiplex PCR, lists solely in-frame clones and lacks some. The sample consists of about 100,000 clones, approximately 88% of them appearing once. The TCR sequence derives from a woman aged 55-70 years with acute or convalescent COVID-19. Sequenced material: peripheral blood. This sequence joins TRBV29-1 and TRBJ2-2; D perhaps matches TRBD1 (5 bases). The CDR3 nucleotides read TGCAGCGTCCGCAGGGAAACGAACACCGGGGAGCTGTTTTTT. It specifies CSVRRETNTGELFF.